This entry lists 12 T cell receptor beta chains sequenced from one sample in a study of T cell repertoires in cytomegalovirus infection (dated by TCRdb to about 2019). The sample's treatment or condition label, decoded: in vitro stimulation with specific CMV peptide epitopes to enrich CMV-specific T cells. TCRdb records Illumina HiSeq 1500 as the sequencer. TCRdb trimmed the raw reads at Q25, called clones with MiXCR and kept productive beta chains. Each CDR3 protein gets just one entry, which takes the most common genes and DNA from the rows behind it. The sample table records some 310,000 distinct CDR3 sequences; around 25% of these occur just once. About an eighth of the sample lies in the top ten. Their recognized antigens are unknown. Here the sequenced sample was cultured PBMCs, taken from culture after CMV antigen stimulation. Receptor source: a human donor in good health (CMV status not recorded). Some clones in this sample may be carry-over from other donors' samples.

This clonotype was found a few times. The chain links TRBV6-1 to TRBJ1-1; D possibly corresponds to TRBD1 (5 bases). CDR3 length: 14 amino acids. Deletions cut 5 bases from V and 0 bases from J, with 10 bases between. Germline V gives CDR1 MNHNS, CDR2 SASEGT. DNA for the CDR3: TGTGCCAGCAGTCCACCACAGGTGAACACTGAAGCTTTCTTT. Amino acid sequence: CASSPPQVNTEAFF.

In its sample, this clonotype is medium-sized. The V call is TRBV28, the J call TRBJ2-3, with 9 bases matching TRBD2. The length of the CDR3 is 15 residues. Losses at the gene ends were 2 bases for V and 1 base for J; bases not matched to a gene: 1. Germline lookup yields CDR1 MDHEN and CDR2 SYDVKM. This CDR3 reads CASSLQRGGTDTQYF. The CDR3 coding sequence is TGTGCCAGCAGTTTACAGCGGGGGGGCACAGATACGCAGTATTTT. Drawing the rest from reference TRBV28 and TRBJ2-3, the complete variable domain is DVKVTQSSRYLVKRTGEKVFLECVQDMDHENMFWYRQDPGLGLRLIYFSYDVKMKEKGDIPEGYSVSREKKERFSLILESASTNQTSMYLCASSLQRGGTDTQYFGPGTRLTVL.

By share, this clonotype counts as medium-sized. The chain carries TRBV7-2 and TRBJ2-2, with a tentative D call TRBD1 (7 bases). This CDR3 has 20 residues. V lost 5 bases and J 0 bases, leaving 25 bases between the germline ends. Per the germline V gene, CDR1 is SGHTA and CDR2 is FQGNSA. CDR3 in DNA: TGTGCCAGCAGCCCCAGCTCCCTTTGGGGGGACAGTGCGAACACCGGGGAGCTGTTTTTT. Its translation: CASSPSSLWGDSANTGELFF.

This clonotype has only a few counts. The V call is TRBV28, the J call TRBJ2-1, with 7 positions matching TRBD1. The CDR3 loop spans 11 amino acids. CDR1 and CDR2 from the germline V gene are MDHEN and SYDVKM. The chain's CDR3 is CAGGTYNEQFF. The CDR3 region has the DNA TGTGCAGGGGGCACTTACAATGAGCAGTTCTTC.

CDR3 coding DNA: TGTGCCAGCAGCTTAAGCCAGTCTAATGAAAAACTGTTTTTT. Protein product: CASSLSQSNEKLFF. The chain employs TRBV7-8 and TRBJ1-4; D is ambiguous. This CDR3 has 14 residues. Between the trimmed V and J ends, which lost 2 bases and 3 bases, there was a span of 7 bases. Germline V gene data show CDR1 as SGHVS and CDR2 as FQNEAQ.

This clonotype was seen many times. Here the CDR3 reads CASSEGRARTYTDTQYF. The CDR3, as DNA: TGTGCCAGCAGCGAAGGGAGGGCTAGAACTTACACAGATACGCAGTATTTT. This sequence joins TRBV7-2 and TRBJ2-3; the match to TRBD2 covers 7 bases. The CDR3 is 17 amino acids. CDR1 SGHTA and CDR2 FQGNSA come from the germline V gene. J lost 2 bases, V lost 5 bases, and 13 bases had no gene match.

This clonotype turned up a few times. This chain uses TRBV29-1 with TRBJ2-6; no reliable D call. This CDR3 has 14 residues. V was cut by 0 bases and J by 2 bases, with 5 bases left in between. Germline CDR1 and CDR2: SQVTM and ANQGSEA. CDR3 loop: CSVEDVPGANVLTF. For the CDR3, the DNA is TGCAGCGTTGAAGATGTCCCTGGGGCCAACGTCCTGACTTTC. Full variable domain (outside the CDR3, taken from reference TRBV29-1 and TRBJ2-6): SAVISQKPSRDICQRGTSLTIQCQVDSQVTMMFWYRQQPGQSLTLIATANQGSEATYESGFVIDKFPISRPNLTFSTLTVSNMSPEDSSIYLCSVEDVPGANVLTFGAGSRLTVL.

There are a few counts of this clonotype. This chain links TRBV7-9 with TRBJ1-2; 10 bases map to TRBD1. V lost 4 bases to trimming and J lost 2 bases; unmatched junction nucleotides: 4. The CDR3 is 15 residues long. CDR1 is SEHNR, CDR2 FQNEAQ, per germline (reference sequence). In DNA, the CDR3 is TGTGCCAGCAGCTCAGAGACAGGGGGCAACTATGGCTACACCTTC. Translation: CASSSETGGNYGYTF.

There are many counts of this clonotype. The chain recombines TRBV7-8 with TRBJ1-2; no clear D. From germline, CDR1 is SGHVS and CDR2 FQNEAQ. V lost 5 bases and J lost 0, with 13 bases in between. The CDR3 covers 15 residues. CDR3 coding DNA: TGTGCCAGCAGCGTCTCTAGTAGGGCTAACTATGGCTACACCTTC. Its protein product is CASSVSSRANYGYTF.

This clonotype was observed at least ten times. V and J are TRBV7-2 and TRBJ2-1; the D gene is possibly TRBD2 (6 bases). Germline V gene lookup returns CDR1 SGHTA and CDR2 FQGNSA. The CDR3 totals 16 residues. Trimming left V 5 bases short and J 5 bases short, with 19 bases between. The CDR3 DNA reads as TGTGCCAGCAGCGCCACTTACGCGGGACCAAACAATGAGCAGTTCTTC. Translating gives CASSATYAGPNNEQFF.

This clonotype was picked up one time. Given a much more abundant clone one base away, this may be a read error. The genes are TRBV7-2 and TRBJ1-6; D not resolved. This CDR3 spans 14 amino acids. CDR1 is SGHTA and CDR2 is FQGNSA in the germline V gene. Trimming left V 5 bases short and J 10 bases short, with 15 bases between. The CDR3 DNA sequence: TGTGCCAGCAGCAGTACAGAGGCTGAATCACCCCTCCACTTT. Amino acids: CASSSTEAESPLHF.

This clonotype has more than one count but fewer than ten. The rearrangement uses TRBV7-2 and TRBJ1-5, with a tentative D call TRBD1 (5 bases). CDR3 length: 14 residues. The germline V gene has CDR1 SGHTA and CDR2 FQGNSA. V was shortened by 5 bases and J by 3 bases, with 11 bases between the two germline ends. Written as DNA, the CDR3 is TGTGCCAGCAGCCGGGACGGGTTCAATCAGCCCCAGCATTTT. Its protein product is CASSRDGFNQPQHF.